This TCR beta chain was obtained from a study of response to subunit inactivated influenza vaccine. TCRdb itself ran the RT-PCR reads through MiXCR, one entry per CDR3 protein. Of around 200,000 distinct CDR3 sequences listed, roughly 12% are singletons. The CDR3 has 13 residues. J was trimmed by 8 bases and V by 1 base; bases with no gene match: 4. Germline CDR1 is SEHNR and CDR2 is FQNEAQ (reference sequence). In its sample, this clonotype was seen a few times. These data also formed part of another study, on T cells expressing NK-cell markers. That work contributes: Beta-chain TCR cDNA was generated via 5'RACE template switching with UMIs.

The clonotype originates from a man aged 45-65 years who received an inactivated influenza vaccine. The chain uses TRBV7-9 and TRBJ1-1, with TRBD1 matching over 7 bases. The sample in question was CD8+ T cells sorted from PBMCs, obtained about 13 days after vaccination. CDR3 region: CASSLGGTAEAFF. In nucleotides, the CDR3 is TGTGCCAGCAGCTTAGGTGGGACAGCAGAAGCTTTCTTT.